This T cell receptor (beta chain) originates from a study of shared clonotypes between healthy human individuals. The wider study: Donor ages ranged 18 to 49 years: two women, a few men.

Several immunoSEQ 96-well plates shared each subset's DNA, each plate a replicate. Replicate PCRs for unsorted PBMC used about 0.3 ug DNA (approximately 31,000 T cell genomes). Ten immunoSEQ deep assay plates served to sequence unsorted PBMC DNA. Data came from immunoSEQ multiplex PCR; TCRdb stores just in-frame clones and leaves some out. The table includes roughly 490,000 clones, 70% to 80% detected once. Concerning this clone itself: This likely stems from a read error, as it lies one base from a far larger clone. This same CDR3 is encoded by further DNA sequences in the sample.

Trimming cost V 2 bases and J 7 bases, with 6 bases left between them. The CDR3 is 11 amino acids. Germline CDR1 is MGHRA and CDR2 is YSYEKL. Input material: PBMCs. The receptor was derived from a woman in her thirties or forties in good health. Some clones in this sample may be carry-over from other donors' samples. This chain links TRBV4-1 with TRBJ2-7, with D maybe TRBD1 (5 bases). CDR3 region: CASSQQGEQYF. The CDR3, as DNA: TGCGCCAGCAGCCAACAGGGTGAGCAGTACTTC.